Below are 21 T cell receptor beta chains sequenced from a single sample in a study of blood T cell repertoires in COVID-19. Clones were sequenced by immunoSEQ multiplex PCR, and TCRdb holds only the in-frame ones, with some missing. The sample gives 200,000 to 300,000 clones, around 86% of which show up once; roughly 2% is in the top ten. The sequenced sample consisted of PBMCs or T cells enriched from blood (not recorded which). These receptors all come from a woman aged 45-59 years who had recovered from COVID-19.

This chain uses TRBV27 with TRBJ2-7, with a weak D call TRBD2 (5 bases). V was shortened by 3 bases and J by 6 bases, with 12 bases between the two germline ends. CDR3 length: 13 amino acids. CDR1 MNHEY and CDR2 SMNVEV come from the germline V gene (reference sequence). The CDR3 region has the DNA TGTGCCAGCAGTTTGGACTCCCTGGGCGAGCAGTACTTC. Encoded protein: CASSLDSLGEQYF.

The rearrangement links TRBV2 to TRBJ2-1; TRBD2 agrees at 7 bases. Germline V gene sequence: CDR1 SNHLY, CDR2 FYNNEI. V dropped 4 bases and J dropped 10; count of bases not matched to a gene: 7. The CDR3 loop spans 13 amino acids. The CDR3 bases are TGTGCCAGCAGTGTGGCGGGGCGGGGGGAGCAGTTCTTC. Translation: CASSVAGRGEQFF. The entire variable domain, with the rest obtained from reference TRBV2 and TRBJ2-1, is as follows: EPEVTQTPSHQVTQMGQEVILRCVPISNHLYFYWYRQILGQKVEFLVSFYNNEISEKSEIFDDQFSVERPDGSNFTLKIRSTKLEDSAMYFCASSVAGRGEQFFGPGTRLTVL.

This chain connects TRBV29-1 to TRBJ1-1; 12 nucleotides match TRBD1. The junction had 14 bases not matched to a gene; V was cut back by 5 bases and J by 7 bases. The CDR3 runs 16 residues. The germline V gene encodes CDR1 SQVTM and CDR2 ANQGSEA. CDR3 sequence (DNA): TGCAGCGTTCCTACCCGGGACAGGGGGCTGCGGGATGAAGCTTTCTTT. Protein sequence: CSVPTRDRGLRDEAFF.

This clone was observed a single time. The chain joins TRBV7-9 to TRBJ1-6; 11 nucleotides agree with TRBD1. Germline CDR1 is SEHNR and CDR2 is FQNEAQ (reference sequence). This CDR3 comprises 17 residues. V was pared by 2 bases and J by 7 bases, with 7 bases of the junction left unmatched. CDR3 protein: CASSLFQGTGGNSPLHF. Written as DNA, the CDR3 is TGTGCCAGCAGCTTATTTCAAGGGACAGGGGGAAATTCACCCCTCCACTTT. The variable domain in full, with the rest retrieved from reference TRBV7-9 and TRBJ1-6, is DTGVSQNPRHKITKRGQNVTFRCDPISEHNRLYWYRQTLGQGPEFLTYFQNEAQLEKSRLLSDRFSAERPKGSFSTLEIQRTEQGDSAMYLCASSLFQGTGGNSPLHFGNGTRLTVT.

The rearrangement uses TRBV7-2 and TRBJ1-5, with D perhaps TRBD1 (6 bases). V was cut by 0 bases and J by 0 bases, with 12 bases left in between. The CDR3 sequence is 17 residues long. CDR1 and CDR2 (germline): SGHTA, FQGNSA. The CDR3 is CASSLAFDRNSNQPQHF. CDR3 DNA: TGTGCCAGCAGCTTAGCCTTTGACAGGAATAGCAATCAGCCCCAGCATTTT.

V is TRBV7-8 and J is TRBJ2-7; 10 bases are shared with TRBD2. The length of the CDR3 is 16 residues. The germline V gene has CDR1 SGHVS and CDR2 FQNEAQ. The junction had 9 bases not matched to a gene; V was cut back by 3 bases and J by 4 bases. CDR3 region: CASSFGAGGPIYEQYF. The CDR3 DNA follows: TGTGCCAGCAGCTTCGGAGCGGGGGGGCCGATATACGAGCAGTACTTC.

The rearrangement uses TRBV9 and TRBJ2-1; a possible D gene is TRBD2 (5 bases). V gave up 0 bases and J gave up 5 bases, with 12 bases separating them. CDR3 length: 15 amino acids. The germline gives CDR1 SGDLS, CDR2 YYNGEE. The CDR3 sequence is CASSVEIALDNEQFF. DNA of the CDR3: TGTGCCAGCAGCGTAGAAATAGCGCTCGACAATGAGCAGTTCTTC.

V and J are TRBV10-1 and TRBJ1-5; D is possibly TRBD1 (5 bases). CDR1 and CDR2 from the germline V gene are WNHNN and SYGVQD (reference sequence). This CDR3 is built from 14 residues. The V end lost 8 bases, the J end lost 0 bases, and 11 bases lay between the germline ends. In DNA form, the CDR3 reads TGCGCCAGCTCGGGACTCTATAGCAATCAGCCCCAGCATTTT. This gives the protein CASSGLYSNQPQHF.

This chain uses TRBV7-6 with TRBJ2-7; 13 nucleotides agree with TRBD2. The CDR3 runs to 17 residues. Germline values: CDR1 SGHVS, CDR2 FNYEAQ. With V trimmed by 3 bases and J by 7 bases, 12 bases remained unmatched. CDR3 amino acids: CASSLGPLAGGPREQYF. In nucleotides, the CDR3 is TGTGCCAGCAGCTTGGGCCCACTAGCGGGAGGGCCAAGGGAGCAGTACTTC.

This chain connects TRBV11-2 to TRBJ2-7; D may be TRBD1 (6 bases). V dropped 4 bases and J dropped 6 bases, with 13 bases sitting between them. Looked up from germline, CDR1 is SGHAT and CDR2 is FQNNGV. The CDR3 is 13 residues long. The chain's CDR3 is CASSWDKIGEQYF. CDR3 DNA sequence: TGTGCCAGCAGCTGGGACAAAATTGGCGAGCAGTACTTC.

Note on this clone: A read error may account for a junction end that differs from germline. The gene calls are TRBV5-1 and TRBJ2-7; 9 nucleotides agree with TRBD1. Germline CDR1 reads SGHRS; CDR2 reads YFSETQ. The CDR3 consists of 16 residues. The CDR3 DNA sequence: TGCGCCAGCAGCATAACAGGGGGCGCCGCCTCCTCCGAGCAGTACTTC. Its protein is CASSITGGAASSEQYF.

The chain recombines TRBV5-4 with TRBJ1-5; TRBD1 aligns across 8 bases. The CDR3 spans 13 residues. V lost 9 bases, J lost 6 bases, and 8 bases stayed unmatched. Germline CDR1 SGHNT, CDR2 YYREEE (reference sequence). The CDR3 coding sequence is TGTGCCAACGGACAGGGCGCGGGTCAGCCCCAGCATTTT. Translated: CANGQGAGQPQHF.

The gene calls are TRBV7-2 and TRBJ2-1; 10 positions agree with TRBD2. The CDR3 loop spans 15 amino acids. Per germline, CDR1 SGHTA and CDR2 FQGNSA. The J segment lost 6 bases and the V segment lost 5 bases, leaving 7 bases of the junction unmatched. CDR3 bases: TGTGCCAGCAGCGCCTCTAGCGGGAGCGGCAATGAGCAGTTCTTC. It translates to CASSASSGSGNEQFF.

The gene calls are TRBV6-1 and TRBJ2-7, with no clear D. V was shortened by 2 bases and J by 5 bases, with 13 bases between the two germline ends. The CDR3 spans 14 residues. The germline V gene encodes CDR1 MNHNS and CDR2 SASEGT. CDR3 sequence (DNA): TGTGCCAGCAGTGAACTTGGTTCGGTGGACGAGCAGTACTTC. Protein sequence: CASSELGSVDEQYF.

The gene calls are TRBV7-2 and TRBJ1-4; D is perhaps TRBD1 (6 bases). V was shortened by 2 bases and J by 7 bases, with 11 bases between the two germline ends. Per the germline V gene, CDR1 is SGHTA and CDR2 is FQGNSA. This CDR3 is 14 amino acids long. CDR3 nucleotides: TGTGCCAGCAGCTTACAGGGGTTACGTGAAAAACTGTTTTTT. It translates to CASSLQGLREKLFF.

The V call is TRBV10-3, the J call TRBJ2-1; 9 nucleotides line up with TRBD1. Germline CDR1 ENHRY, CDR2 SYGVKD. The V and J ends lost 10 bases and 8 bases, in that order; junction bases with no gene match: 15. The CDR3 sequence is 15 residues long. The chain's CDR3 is CATHSLGQGVHEQFF. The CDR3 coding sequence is TGTGCCACTCACAGTTTGGGACAGGGCGTACATGAGCAGTTCTTC.

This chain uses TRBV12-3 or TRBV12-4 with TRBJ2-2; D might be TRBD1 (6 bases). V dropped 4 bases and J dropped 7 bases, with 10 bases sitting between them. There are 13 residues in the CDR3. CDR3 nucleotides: TGTGCCAGCAGTTGGCAGGGGATCGGGGAGCTGTTTTTT. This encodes CASSWQGIGELFF.

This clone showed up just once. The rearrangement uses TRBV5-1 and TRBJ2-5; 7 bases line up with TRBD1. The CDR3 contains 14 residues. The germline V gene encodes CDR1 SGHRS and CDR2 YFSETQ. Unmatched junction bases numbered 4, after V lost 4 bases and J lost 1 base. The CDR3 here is CASSTGTVQETQYF. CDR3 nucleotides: TGCGCCAGCAGCACGGGGACAGTCCAAGAGACCCAGTACTTC.

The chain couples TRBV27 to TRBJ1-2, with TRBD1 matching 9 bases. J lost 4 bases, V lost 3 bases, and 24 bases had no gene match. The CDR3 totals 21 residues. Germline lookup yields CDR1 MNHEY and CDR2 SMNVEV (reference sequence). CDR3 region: CASSFRKGGGTGKLLIYGYTF. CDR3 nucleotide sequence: TGTGCCAGCAGTTTCCGCAAGGGGGGCGGGACAGGGAAGCTACTAATCTATGGCTACACCTTC.

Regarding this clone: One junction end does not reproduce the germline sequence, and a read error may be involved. The CDR3 sequence: CSGAGVVKTEAFF. The CDR3 coding sequence is TGCAGCGGCGCGGGGGTTGTGAAAACTGAAGCTTTCTTT. V usage is TRBV29-1 and J usage is TRBJ1-1, with D possibly TRBD1 on 5 matching bases. The CDR3 is made up of 13 amino acids. Germline V gene sequence: CDR1 SQVTM, CDR2 ANQGSEA. Full variable domain (remainder filled in from reference TRBV29-1 and TRBJ1-1): SAVISQKPSRDICQRGTSLTIQCQVDSQVTMMFWYRQQPGQSLTLIATANQGSEATYESGFVIDKFPISRPNLTFSTLTVSNMSPEDSSIYLCSGAGVVKTEAFFGQGTRLTVV.

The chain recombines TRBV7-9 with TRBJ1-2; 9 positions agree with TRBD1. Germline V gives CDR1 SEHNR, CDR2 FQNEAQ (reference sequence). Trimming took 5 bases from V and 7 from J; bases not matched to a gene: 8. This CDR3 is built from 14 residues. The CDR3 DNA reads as TGTGCCAGCAGCCCCGGACAGGGGTCTCTTGGCTACACCTTC. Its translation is CASSPGQGSLGYTF.